This entry concerns a single TCR beta chain. The antigen is unknown. Method: immunoSEQ multiplex PCR; TCRdb's copy keeps in-frame clones and lacks some. In the table there are 92,000 or so clones, more than 90% of which are singletons. This sample stems from a study of Tregs in tolerant kidney transplant recipients. Deletions cut 1 base from V and 3 bases from J, with 4 bases between. Germline V lookup: CDR1 SEHNR, CDR2 FQNEAQ (reference sequence). The CDR3 totals 12 residues. Findings and caveats of the study: Activated donor B cell expansion appeared to reveal the most relevant donor-specific TCRbeta repertoire. Findings come from small patient numbers and require larger validation.

This receptor was identified in a human donor in good health. The sample consisted of CD8+ T cells from blood. V and J are TRBV7-9 and TRBJ2-7; D is ambiguous. The CDR3 reads CASSLVVYEQYF. CDR3 coding DNA: TGTGCCAGCAGCTTAGTCGTCTACGAGCAGTACTTC.